This TCR beta chain derives from a study of blood T cell repertoires in COVID-19. Study-level background: The samples span acute and convalescent COVID-19 from the United States, Italy and Spain. PBMCs, B-cell-depleted T cells, or T cells were the source of the cDNA or gDNA that made up the material.

The ends were cut back, 3 bases at V and 2 bases at J, with 8 bases in the middle. CDR1 and CDR2 (germline): GTSNPN, SVGIG (reference sequence). CDR3 size: 14 residues. This clone was seen a handful of times. Authors' analysis steps: From reference gene primer amplification, estimates of nucleated cell counts were derived. The data were produced by immunoSEQ multiplex PCR, yet TCRdb's version contains in-frame clones alone and is incomplete. That table furnishes V, J and clone size, whereas the DNA furnished D and trimming. The table records some 250,000 clones, 83% of them present only once. The source material was peripheral blood. The chain combines TRBV30 with TRBJ1-6; D is unresolved. The receptor comes from a man aged 40-50 years with active or convalescent COVID-19. The CDR3 here is CAWRGGTYNSPLHF. CDR3 DNA sequence: TGTGCCTGGAGGGGAGGCACCTATAATTCACCCCTCCACTTT.